The source of this TCR beta chain is a study of shared clonotypes between healthy human individuals. In germline, CDR1 is MNHEY, CDR2 SVGAGI. The CDR3 is 16 amino acids. Trimming at V came to 3 bases and at J to 6 bases, leaving 8 bases not matched to a gene. The repertoire was sequenced with immunoSEQ multiplex PCR; TCRdb's copy has only in-frame clones and lacks some. The table lists 2.5 million or so clones, 90% to 95% of them singletons, with around 0.14% in the top ten. Sequences were obtained from naive CD4+ T cells sorted from blood. Subset indicated: CD45RA+ positively selected. The gene calls are TRBV6-5 and TRBJ2-2, with 9 bases identical to TRBD1. This receptor was taken from a man aged 18 to 30 in good health. The CDR3 DNA is TGTGCCAGCAGTTATGACCGGGACAGGGTGTCCGGGGAGCTGTTTTTT. Translation gives CASSYDRDRVSGELFF.